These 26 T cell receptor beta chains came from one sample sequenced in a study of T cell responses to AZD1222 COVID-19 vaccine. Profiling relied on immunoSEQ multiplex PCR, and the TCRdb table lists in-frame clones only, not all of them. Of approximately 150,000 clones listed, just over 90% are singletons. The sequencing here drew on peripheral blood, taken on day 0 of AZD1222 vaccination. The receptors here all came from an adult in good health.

The CDR3 sequence: CASSYAGGSYEQYF. The DNA for the CDR3 is TGCGCCAGCAGCTACGCGGGGGGTTCCTACGAGCAGTACTTC. The chain combines TRBV5-1 with TRBJ2-7; 8 nucleotides match TRBD2. This CDR3 contains 14 residues. Germline V gene lookup returns CDR1 SGHRS and CDR2 YFSETQ. After removal of 3 bases from V and 1 base from J, the junction contained 3 bases not matched to a gene.

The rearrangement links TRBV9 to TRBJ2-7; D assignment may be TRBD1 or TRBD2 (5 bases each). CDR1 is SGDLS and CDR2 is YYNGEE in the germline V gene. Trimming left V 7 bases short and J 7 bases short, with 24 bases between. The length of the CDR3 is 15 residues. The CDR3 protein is CASGRGGAREGEQYF. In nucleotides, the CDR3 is TGTGCCAGCGGCCGGGGTGGGGCGCGTGAGGGGGAGCAGTACTTC.

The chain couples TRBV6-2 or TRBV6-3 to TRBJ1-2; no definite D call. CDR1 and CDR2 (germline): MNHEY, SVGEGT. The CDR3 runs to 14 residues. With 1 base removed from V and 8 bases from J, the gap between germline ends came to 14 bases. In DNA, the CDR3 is TGTGCCAGCAGTTACTACCGGACTCACGGGGGCTACACCTTC. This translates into CASSYYRTHGGYTF.

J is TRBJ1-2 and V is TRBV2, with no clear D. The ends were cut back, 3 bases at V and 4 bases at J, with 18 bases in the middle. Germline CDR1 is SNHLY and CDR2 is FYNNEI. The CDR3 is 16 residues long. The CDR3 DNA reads TGTGCCAGCAGTGACGGTGAAAGGGATAAAATCTATGGCTACACCTTC. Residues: CASSDGERDKIYGYTF.

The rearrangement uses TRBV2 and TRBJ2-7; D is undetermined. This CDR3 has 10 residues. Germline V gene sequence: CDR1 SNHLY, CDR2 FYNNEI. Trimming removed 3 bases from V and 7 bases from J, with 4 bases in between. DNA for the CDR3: TGTGCCAGCAGTGAGTTGGAGCAGTACTTC. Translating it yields CASSELEQYF.

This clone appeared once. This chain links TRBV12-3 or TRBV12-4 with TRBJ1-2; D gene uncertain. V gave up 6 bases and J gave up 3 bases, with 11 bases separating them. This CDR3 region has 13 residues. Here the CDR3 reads CASRAVSYYGYTF. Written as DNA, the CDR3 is TGTGCCAGCAGGGCGGTCAGTTACTATGGCTACACCTTC.

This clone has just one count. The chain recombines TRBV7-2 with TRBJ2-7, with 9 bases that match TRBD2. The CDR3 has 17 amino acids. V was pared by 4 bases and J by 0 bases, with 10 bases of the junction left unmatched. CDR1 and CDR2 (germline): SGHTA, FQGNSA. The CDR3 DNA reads TGTGCCAGCAGCTCGACTAGCGGTCCTACATCCTCCTACGAGCAGTACTTC. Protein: CASSSTSGPTSSYEQYF.

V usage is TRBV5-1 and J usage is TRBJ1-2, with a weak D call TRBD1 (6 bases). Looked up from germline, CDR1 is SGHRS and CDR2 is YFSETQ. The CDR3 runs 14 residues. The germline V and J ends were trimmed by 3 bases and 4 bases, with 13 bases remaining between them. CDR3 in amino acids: CASSYRDTSYGYTF. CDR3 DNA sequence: TGCGCCAGCAGCTACCGGGACACCTCCTATGGCTACACCTTC. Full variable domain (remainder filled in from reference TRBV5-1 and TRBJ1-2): KAGVTQTPRYLIKTRGQQVTLSCSPISGHRSVSWYQQTPGQGLQFLFEYFSETQRNKGNFPGRFSGRQFSNSRSEMNVSTLELGDSALYLCASSYRDTSYGYTFGSGTRLTVV.

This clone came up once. The CDR3 reads CASSLRSGGAWETQYF. DNA for the CDR3: TGCGCCAGCAGCTTGCGGAGCGGGGGGGCATGGGAGACCCAGTACTTC. This rearrangement joins TRBV5-1 to TRBJ2-5; TRBD2 matches 10 bases. Germline V CDR1 and CDR2: SGHRS, YFSETQ. Germline trimming cut 1 base from V and 5 bases from J; bases unmatched to any gene: 8. The CDR3 has 16 residues.

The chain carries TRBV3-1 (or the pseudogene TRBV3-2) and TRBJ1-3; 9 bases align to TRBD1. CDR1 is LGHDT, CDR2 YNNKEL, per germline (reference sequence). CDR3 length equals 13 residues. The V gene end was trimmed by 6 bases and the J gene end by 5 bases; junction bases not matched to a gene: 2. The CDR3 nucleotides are TGTGCCAGCAGGGGACAGGGCAGAAACACCATATATTTT. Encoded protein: CASRGQGRNTIYF.

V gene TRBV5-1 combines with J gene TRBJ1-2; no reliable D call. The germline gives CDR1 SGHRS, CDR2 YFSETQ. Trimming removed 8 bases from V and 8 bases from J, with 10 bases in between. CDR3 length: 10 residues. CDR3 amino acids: CAREIGGYTF. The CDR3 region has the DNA TGCGCCAGGGAGATCGGGGGCTACACCTTC.

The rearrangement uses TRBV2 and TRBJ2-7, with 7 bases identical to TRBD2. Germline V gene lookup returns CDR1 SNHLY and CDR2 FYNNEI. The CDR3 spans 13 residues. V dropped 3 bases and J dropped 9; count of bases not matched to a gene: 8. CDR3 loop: CASSDTITGGQYF. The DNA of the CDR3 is TGTGCCAGCAGTGATACGATAACGGGAGGGCAGTACTTC.

The CDR3 nucleotides are TGTGCCACCGGGACAGGGGTAACTGAAGCTTTCTTT. Its protein is CATGTGVTEAFF. The gene calls are TRBV6-6 and TRBJ1-1, with TRBD1 identical over 10 bases. The CDR3 is made up of 12 amino acids. Germline lookup yields CDR1 MNHNY and CDR2 SVGAGI (reference sequence). The V gene end was trimmed by 10 bases and the J gene end by 5 bases; junction bases not matched to a gene: 4.

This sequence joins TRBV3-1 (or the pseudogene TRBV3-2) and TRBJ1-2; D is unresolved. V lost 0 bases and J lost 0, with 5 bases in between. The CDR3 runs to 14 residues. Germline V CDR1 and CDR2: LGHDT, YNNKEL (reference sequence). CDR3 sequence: CASSQEGPNYGYTF. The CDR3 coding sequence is TGTGCCAGCAGCCAAGAGGGCCCTAACTATGGCTACACCTTC.

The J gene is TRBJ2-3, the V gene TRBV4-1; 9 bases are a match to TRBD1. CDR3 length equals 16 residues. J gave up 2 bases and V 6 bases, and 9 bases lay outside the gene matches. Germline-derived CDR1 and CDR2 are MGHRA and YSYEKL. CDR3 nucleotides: TGCGCCAGCAGAACTACCGGGACAGGGATCACAGATACGCAGTATTTT. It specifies CASRTTGTGITDTQYF.

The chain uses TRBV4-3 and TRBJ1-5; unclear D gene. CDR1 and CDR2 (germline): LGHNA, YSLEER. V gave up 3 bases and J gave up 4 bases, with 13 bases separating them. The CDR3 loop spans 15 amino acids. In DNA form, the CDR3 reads TGCGCCAGCAGCCAGGACGGTCTGGTAAATCAGCCCCAGCATTTT. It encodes CASSQDGLVNQPQHF.

The chain's CDR3 is CASSLVGGYTF. The DNA of the CDR3 is TGTGCCAGCAGCTTAGTGGGGGGCTACACCTTC. The J gene is TRBJ1-2, the V gene TRBV13, with D unclear. CDR3 length equals 11 residues. CDR1 is PRHDT, CDR2 FYEKMQ, per germline (reference sequence). Deletions cut 1 base from V and 8 bases from J, with 5 bases between.

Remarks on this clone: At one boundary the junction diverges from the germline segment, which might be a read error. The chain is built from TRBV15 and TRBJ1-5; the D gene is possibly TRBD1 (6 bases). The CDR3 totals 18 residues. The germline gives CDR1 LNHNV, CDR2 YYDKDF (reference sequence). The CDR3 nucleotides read TGTCCCACCAGCAGAGATAGAGGAGGGGGGGGAAGCAATCAGCCCCAGCATTTT. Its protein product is CPTSRDRGGGGSNQPQHF.

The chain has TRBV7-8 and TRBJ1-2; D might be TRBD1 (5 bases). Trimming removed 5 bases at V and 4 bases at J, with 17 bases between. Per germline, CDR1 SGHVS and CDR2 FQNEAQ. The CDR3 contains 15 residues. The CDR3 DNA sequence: TGTGCCAGCAGCGCGTCCCGAAGGGACCCCTATGGCTACACCTTC. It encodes CASSASRRDPYGYTF.

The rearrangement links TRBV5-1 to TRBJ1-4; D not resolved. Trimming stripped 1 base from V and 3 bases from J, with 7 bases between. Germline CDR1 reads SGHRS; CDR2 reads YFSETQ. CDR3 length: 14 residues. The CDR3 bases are TGCGCCAGCAGCTTGAAGCAACCTAATGAAAAACTGTTTTTT. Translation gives CASSLKQPNEKLFF.

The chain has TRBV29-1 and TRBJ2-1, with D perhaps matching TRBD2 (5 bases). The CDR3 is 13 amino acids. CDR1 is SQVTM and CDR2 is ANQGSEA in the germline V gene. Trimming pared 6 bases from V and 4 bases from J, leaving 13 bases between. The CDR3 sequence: CSVALDSYNEQFF. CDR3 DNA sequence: TGCAGCGTGGCTCTGGACTCGTACAATGAGCAGTTCTTC.

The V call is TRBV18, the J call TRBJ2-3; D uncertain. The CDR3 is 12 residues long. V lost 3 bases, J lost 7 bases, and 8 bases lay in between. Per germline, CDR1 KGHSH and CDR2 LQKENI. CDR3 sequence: CASSPVPHTQYF. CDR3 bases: TGTGCCAGCTCACCTGTCCCTCATACGCAGTATTTT.

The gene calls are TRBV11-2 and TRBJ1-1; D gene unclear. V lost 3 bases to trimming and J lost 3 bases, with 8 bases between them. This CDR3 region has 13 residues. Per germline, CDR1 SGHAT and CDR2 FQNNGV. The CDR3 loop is CASSFNRDTEAFF. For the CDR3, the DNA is TGTGCCAGCAGCTTCAATCGGGACACTGAAGCTTTCTTT.

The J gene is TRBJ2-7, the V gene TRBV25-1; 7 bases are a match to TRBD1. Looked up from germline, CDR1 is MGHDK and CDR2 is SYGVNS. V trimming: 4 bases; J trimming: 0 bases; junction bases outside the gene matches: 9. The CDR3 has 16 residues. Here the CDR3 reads CASSGRVGTASYEQYF. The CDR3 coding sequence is TGTGCCAGCAGTGGAAGAGTAGGGACAGCCTCCTACGAGCAGTACTTC.

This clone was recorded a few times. The chain's CDR3 is CASSSPETSGGNPVTYEQYF. The CDR3 DNA reads as TGTGCCAGCAGCTCCCCCGAAACAAGCGGGGGCAACCCCGTAACCTACGAGCAGTACTTC. The chain carries TRBV12-1 and TRBJ2-7; the D call in the table, TRBD2, was not verified against the DNA. TRBV12-1 is listed as a pseudogene. CDR3 size: 20 residues.

The CDR3 nucleotides read TGTGCCAGCAGTTACTGGGGCGCGCAGCAGCCCCAGCATTTT. It specifies CASSYWGAQQPQHF. The chain combines TRBV6-2 or TRBV6-3 with TRBJ1-5; a weak D match, TRBD1 (5 bases). The germline gives CDR1 MNHEY, CDR2 SVGEGT. V lost 1 base, J lost 7 bases, and 11 bases lay in between. The CDR3 runs 14 residues.